Presented here are 18 T cell receptor beta chains from one specimen sequenced in a study of cytomegalovirus exposure and HLA in healthy donors. Both 60 Vbeta primers and 13 Jbeta primers went into the PCR. Profiling relied on immunoSEQ multiplex PCR, and the TCRdb table lists in-frame clones only, not all of them. The sample lists some 200,000 clones, 73% occurring once. What was sequenced was PBMCs. The source of these receptors is a woman aged 25 to 39 in good health and CMV-seronegative.

DNA for the CDR3: TGTGCCAGCAGTGATGAGCCCCTCGGCGGCGAGCAGTACTTC. This gives the protein CASSDEPLGGEQYF. The chain couples TRBV2 to TRBJ2-7; D gene unclear. Per the germline V gene, CDR1 is SNHLY and CDR2 is FYNNEI. Trimming removed 3 bases at V and 6 bases at J, with 15 bases between. The length of the CDR3 is 14 residues.

V gene TRBV6-1 combines with J gene TRBJ1-6, with D possibly being TRBD1 (6 bases). This CDR3 comprises 15 residues. Per germline, CDR1 MNHNS and CDR2 SASEGT. V shed 6 bases and J shed 4 bases, with 13 bases lying between them. This CDR3 is CASRIGQNYNSPLHF. The CDR3 DNA sequence: TGTGCCAGCAGGATAGGACAGAATTATAATTCACCCCTCCACTTT.

CDR3 sequence (DNA): TGTGCCAGCAGCCGAAAGTCGGGACAGCTTGGCACTGAAGCTTTCTTT. This codes for CASSRKSGQLGTEAFF. The chain recombines TRBV14 with TRBJ1-1, with TRBD1 matching over 7 bases. The germline CDR1 and CDR2 sequences are SGHDN and FVKESK. The CDR3 spans 16 residues. V trimming: 4 bases; J trimming: 4 bases; junction bases outside the gene matches: 12.

The CDR3 spells CASSFGGPGEQYF. CDR3 sequence (DNA): TGTGCCAGCAGCTTCGGGGGGCCGGGCGAGCAGTACTTC. The chain carries TRBV7-3 and TRBJ2-7, with a tentative D call TRBD2 (7 bases). The CDR3 loop spans 13 amino acids. CDR1 is SGHTA and CDR2 is FQGTGA in the germline V gene. V lost 3 bases, J lost 6 bases, and 12 bases lay in between.

The rearrangement joins TRBV18 to TRBJ2-7; TRBD1 might be the D (6 bases). The germline V gene has CDR1 KGHSH and CDR2 LQKENI. This CDR3 is 16 amino acids long. Trimming took 1 base from V and 2 from J, leaving 15 bases between them. Here the CDR3 DNA reads TGTGCCAGCTCACCACTACCCACAGGGCCGACCTACGAGCAGTACTTC. Translating gives CASSPLPTGPTYEQYF. Based on the CDR3 plus reference TRBV18 and TRBJ2-7, the full variable domain is NAGVMQNPRHLVRRRGQEARLRCSPMKGHSHVYWYRQLPEEGLKFMVYLQKENIIDESGMPKERFSAEFPKEGPSILRIQQVVRGDSAAYFCASSPLPTGPTYEQYFGPGTRLTVT.

The chain has TRBV7-8 and TRBJ2-2, with 9 nucleotides matching TRBD2. Germline V gives CDR1 SGHVS, CDR2 FQNEAQ. The V gene end was trimmed by 0 bases and the J gene end by 3 bases; junction bases not matched to a gene: 2. This CDR3 contains 16 residues. The CDR3: CASSLAQRGDTGELFF. The CDR3 DNA reads as TGTGCCAGCAGCTTAGCCCAGCGGGGGGACACCGGGGAGCTGTTTTTT.

The chain recombines TRBV6-6 with TRBJ1-5; D is perhaps TRBD1 (5 bases). Looked up from germline, CDR1 is MNHNY and CDR2 is SVGAGI (reference sequence). CDR3 length equals 14 residues. Deletions cut 6 bases from V and 0 bases from J, with 9 bases between. This chain's CDR3 is CASRVTASNQPQHF. The CDR3 bases are TGTGCCAGCAGAGTGACAGCTAGCAATCAGCCCCAGCATTTT.

The chain employs TRBV12-5 and TRBJ1-5; TRBD1 matches at 8 bases. Germline CDR1 and CDR2: LGHNT and FRNRAP. The CDR3 is 16 residues long. Losses at the gene ends were 6 bases for V and 2 bases for J; bases not matched to a gene: 9. CDR3 region: CASGPRQGSGNQPQHF. For the CDR3, the DNA is TGTGCTAGTGGCCCCCGACAGGGGTCGGGCAATCAGCCCCAGCATTTT. Supplemented by reference TRBV12-5 and TRBJ1-5, the full variable domain reads DARVTQTPRHKVTEMGQEVTMRCQPILGHNTVFWYRQTMMQGLELLAYFRNRAPLDDSGMPKDRFSAEMPDATLATLKIQPSEPRDSAVYFCASGPRQGSGNQPQHFGDGTRLSIL.

This chain joins TRBV6-1 and TRBJ1-2; tentatively, D is TRBD1 (6 bases). Trimming took off 8 bases at V and 5 bases at J, with 21 bases between the two ends. Germline-derived CDR1 and CDR2 are MNHNS and SASEGT. The length of the CDR3 is 15 residues. The chain's CDR3 is CASREGGLAAYGYTF. The CDR3 DNA sequence: TGTGCCAGCCGGGAGGGGGGACTCGCCGCTTATGGCTACACCTTC.

The rearrangement uses TRBV20-1 and TRBJ1-1; D gene unclear. This CDR3 region has 11 residues. Germline CDR1 is DFQATT and CDR2 is SNEGSKA (reference sequence). Trimming shortened V by 3 bases and J by 5 bases, and 7 bases separated the two germline ends. CDR3 residues: CSASPHTEAFF. CDR3 nucleotides: TGCAGTGCTAGCCCCCATACTGAAGCTTTCTTT.

The J gene is TRBJ1-1, the V gene TRBV12-5; D may be TRBD1 (6 bases). V lost 6 bases to trimming and J lost 2 bases, with 13 bases between them. CDR1 is LGHNT and CDR2 is FRNRAP in the germline V gene. CDR3 size: 14 residues. The CDR3 nucleotides read TGTGCTAGTGGCACGGCGACAGGAAACACTGAAGCTTTCTTT. Its translation: CASGTATGNTEAFF.

CDR3 protein: CASSEGQFQETQYF. The CDR3 bases are TGCGCCAGCAGCGAGGGCCAGTTCCAAGAGACCCAGTACTTC. The chain links TRBV4-1 to TRBJ2-5; D perhaps matches TRBD2 (5 bases). The CDR3 contains 14 residues. Germline CDR1 MGHRA, CDR2 YSYEKL. Trimming removed 5 bases from V and 1 base from J, with 11 bases in between.

This clone came up once. The chain carries TRBV7-3 and TRBJ1-3; D is perhaps TRBD1 (5 bases). Germline loops: CDR1 SGHTA, CDR2 FQGTGA. V dropped 0 bases and J dropped 0 bases, with 9 bases sitting between them. This CDR3 has 16 residues. The CDR3 spells CASSLTGASSGNTIYF. The CDR3 nucleotides are TGTGCCAGCAGCTTAACAGGGGCGAGCTCTGGAAACACCATATATTTT.

On this clone itself: The same CDR3 arises from other DNA sequences in this sample as well. V usage is TRBV2 and J usage is TRBJ2-7; TRBD1 aligns across 7 bases. Unmatched junction bases numbered 11, after V lost 5 bases and J lost 7 bases. CDR3 length equals 14 residues. The germline V gene has CDR1 SNHLY and CDR2 FYNNEI. The CDR3 nucleotides are TGTGCCAGCAGTCAACCGGGACAGACTTTGGAGCAGTACTTC. Translation gives CASSQPGQTLEQYF.

As concerns this clone: The DNA is left out, because the CDR3 cannot be placed on it with certainty; the CDR3 is given as TCRdb lists it. CDR3 loop: CASSSSGGPDEQFF. This sequence joins TRBV6-6 and TRBJ2-1; TRBD2, the table's D call, lacks a check against the DNA. CDR1 is MNHNY, CDR2 SVGAGI, per germline (reference sequence). The CDR3 has 14 amino acids, counting both end residues.

This sequence joins TRBV15 and TRBJ2-3; TRBD2 agrees at 7 bases. The germline CDR1 and CDR2 sequences are LNHNV and YYDKDF (reference sequence). V dropped 0 bases and J dropped 3; count of bases not matched to a gene: 3. The CDR3 is 15 residues long. This chain's CDR3 is CATSRDLGGTDTQYF. The DNA of the CDR3 is TGTGCCACCAGCAGAGATCTCGGGGGGACAGATACGCAGTATTTT.

Only one count was recorded for this clone. The J gene is TRBJ2-2, the V gene TRBV19; maybe TRBD2 (6 bases). Trimming shortened V by 10 bases and J by 3 bases, and 15 bases separated the two germline ends. The CDR3 length is 14 residues. Germline V lookup: CDR1 LNHDA, CDR2 SQIVND (reference sequence). Here the CDR3 DNA reads TGTGCCACCGGAACGGGACTTTACACCGGGGAGCTGTTTTTT. Translation: CATGTGLYTGELFF.

This clone has more than one count but fewer than ten. The rearrangement uses TRBV6-1 and TRBJ2-7; TRBD1 agrees at 11 bases. The CDR3 is made up of 15 amino acids. V dropped 6 bases and J dropped 4; count of bases not matched to a gene: 8. From germline, CDR1 is MNHNS and CDR2 SASEGT. The CDR3 DNA reads TGTGCCAGCAGAACGGACAGGGGGCGCGTTTACGAGCAGTACTTC. Encoded protein: CASRTDRGRVYEQYF.